This is a list of T cell receptor beta chains from one sample in a study of T cell changes during pregnancy in multiple sclerosis. Sequenced by immunoSEQ multiplex PCR; TCRdb stores in-frame clones only, minus some. The profile covers about 51,000 clones, with roughly 92% appearing a single time and approximately 0.67% taken by the ten largest. Source: CD4+ T cells from peripheral blood mononuclear cells, taken in the third trimester of pregnancy. These receptors came from a female donor with multiple sclerosis, enrolled in a pregnancy study. Each CDR3 is given with its conserved first and last residue. The D gene is left open where the match is weak. Not every row has a clone size; where given, it reads once, few, many or a size class.

clone_size j_call d_call v_call cdr3_nt cdr3_aa
NA TRBJ1-2 NA TRBV20-1 TGCAGTGTGTGGGGGCCGGGCTACACCTTC CSVWGPGYTF
NA TRBJ1-2 TRBD1 TRBV13 TGTGCCAGCAGCCTCGACAGGGGTATTAGTCGCTACACCTTC CASSLDRGISRYTF
NA TRBJ2-7 NA TRBV7-2 TGTGCCAGCAGCACAATGGCAGTTTCCTACGAGCAGTACTTC CASSTMAVSYEQYF
NA TRBJ1-1 TRBD1 TRBV5-1 TGCGCCAGCAGCTTAGCCAGGGGGCAGGGCACTGAAGCTTTCTTT CASSLARGQGTEAFF
NA TRBJ2-1 TRBD1 TRBV5-1 TGCGCCAGCAGCTTGGCCGGGACAGGGGTAAATGAGCAGTTCTTC CASSLAGTGVNEQFF
NA TRBJ2-3 TRBD2 TRBV9 TGTGCCAGCAGCATATCCGGGACTAGCGGGAGGAGAAGAACAGATACGCAGTATTTT CASSISGTSGRRRTDTQYF
once TRBJ2-7 NA TRBV5-6 TGTGCCAGCAGCTTGGCGGTAGCGGCTGCTTACGAGCAGTACTTC CASSLAVAAAYEQYF
once TRBJ2-3 TRBD1 TRBV4-2 TGTGCCAGCAGCCTAGAAGGGCGTGCAGGGGGATCAGATACGCAGTATTTT CASSLEGRAGGSDTQYF
NA TRBJ2-3 TRBD2 TRBV5-4 TGTGCCAGCAGCCCTATTAGCGGGAGGGGTTACCCCCGGGATACGCAGTATTTT CASSPISGRGYPRDTQYF
NA TRBJ1-2 NA TRBV7-9 TGTGCCAGCAGCCCATCAGGGACAAGTAACTATGGCTACACCTTC CASSPSGTSNYGYTF
NA TRBJ2-7 TRBD2 TRBV10-3 TGTGCCATCAGTGATCCGGGACTAGCGTTTTACGAGCAGTACTTC CAISDPGLAFYEQYF
NA TRBJ2-7 NA TRBV27 TGTGCCAGCAGTTTGGAGGGACAGTCGAACTACGAGCAGTACTTC CASSLEGQSNYEQYF
NA TRBJ2-3 TRBD2 TRBV5-4 TGTGCCAGCAGCCCCAGGGCGGGAGGAGGTGGCACAGATACGCAGTATTTT CASSPRAGGGGTDTQYF
few TRBJ2-1 TRBD1 TRBV10-3 TGTGCCATCAGAGTGGGACAGCGTTACAATGAGCAGTTCTTC CAIRVGQRYNEQFF
NA TRBJ2-7 NA TRBV18 TGTGCCAGCTCACCCTACTCTCTCGGCTACGAGCAGTACTTC CASSPYSLGYEQYF
NA TRBJ2-2 TRBD2 TRBV5-1 TGCGCCAGCAGCTTGACTAGCGGGAAATTGAGCGGGGAGCTGTTTTTT CASSLTSGKLSGELFF
NA TRBJ2-7 NA TRBV7-6 TGTGCCAGCAGCCCCTGGGTCGACGGGGAGCAGTACTTC CASSPWVDGEQYF
NA TRBJ2-7 TRBD1 TRBV28 TGTGCCAGCAGCCGGACAGGACTCCCCTACGAGCAGTACTTC CASSRTGLPYEQYF
few TRBJ1-1 TRBD1 TRBV19 TGTGCCAGTAGGGCGACAGGGACCAACACTGAAGCTTTCTTT CASRATGTNTEAFF
once TRBJ2-7 TRBD2 TRBV5-4 TGTGCCAGCAGCTTATCTGGGCGGGAGGGCCGCGAGCAGTACTTC CASSLSGREGREQYF
NA TRBJ2-5 TRBD1 TRBV7-9 TGTGCCAGCAGCCCGCGCTGGCAAAACAGGGGGCGCGAAGAGACCCAGTACTTC CASSPRWQNRGREETQYF
NA TRBJ2-5 TRBD2 TRBV4-2 TGTGCCAGCAGCCAGGCCGGGACTAGCGGGCTGGGAGGAGAGACCCAGTACTTC CASSQAGTSGLGGETQYF
NA TRBJ1-2 NA TRBV28 TGTGCCAGCAGTACAGGAATTAACTATGGCTACACCTTC CASSTGINYGYTF
NA TRBJ1-3 NA TRBV29-1 TGCAGCGTTGAATCGGGCGAGGGCCACTCTGGAAACACCATATATTTT CSVESGEGHSGNTIYF
NA TRBJ2-1 TRBD2 TRBV2 TGTGCCAGCAGTGAAGCGAGGGGAGGGTACAATGAGCAGTTCTTC CASSEARGGYNEQFF
NA TRBJ2-3 TRBD2 TRBV28 TGTGCCAGCAGTTTATCGACTAGCGGGAGTACAGATACGCAGTATTTT CASSLSTSGSTDTQYF
few TRBJ2-7 TRBD2 TRBV2 TGTGCCAGCAGTGAAGCGCGGCTAGCGGGAGAGTCTGAGCAGTACTTC CASSEARLAGESEQYF
NA TRBJ2-3 TRBD2 TRBV9 TGTGCCAGCAGCGTCTCGAGCGGGAGAGGCCCTACAGATACGCAGTATTTT CASSVSSGRGPTDTQYF
NA TRBJ2-7 TRBD1 TRBV6-5 TGTGCCAGCAGAAGGAAGGACAGGTCCGGTTACGAGCAGTACTTC CASRRKDRSGYEQYF
NA TRBJ2-5 TRBD2 TRBV11-2 TGTGCCAGCAGCTTAGGCATAGCGGGTAGGGAGACCCAGTACTTC CASSLGIAGRETQYF
NA TRBJ2-1 TRBD1 TRBV5-1 TGCGCCAGCAGCTTAGAGACAGGGTGGAGGAGCTCCTACAATGAGCAGTTCTTC CASSLETGWRSSYNEQFF
NA TRBJ1-4 NA TRBV7-2 TGTGCCAGCAGCACCCGCCGGGGGGTAGCCGGTGAAAAACTGTTTTTT CASSTRRGVAGEKLFF
NA TRBJ1-3 NA TRBV5-3 TGTGCCAGAAGCTTGGGTCCCGGCTCTGGAAACACCATATATTTT CARSLGPGSGNTIYF
NA TRBJ1-5 TRBD1 TRBV2 TGTGCCAGCAGACTAGGGACAGGGCGGAATCAGCCCCAGCATTTT CASRLGTGRNQPQHF
NA TRBJ2-7 TRBD2 TRBV4-3 TGCGCCAGCAGCCAGAATTTGCCGGGACTAGCGGGAGCCTACGAGCAGTACTTC CASSQNLPGLAGAYEQYF
NA TRBJ2-7 TRBD2 TRBV6-1 TGTGCCAGCAGTGAAGTCAGGACTAGATCCTACGAGCAGTACTTC CASSEVRTRSYEQYF
NA TRBJ2-2 NA TRBV6-5 TGTGCCAGCAGTTACGTGGGGGGAATGAACACCGGGGAGCTGTTTTTT CASSYVGGMNTGELFF
NA TRBJ1-5 TRBD1 TRBV11-2 TGTGCCAGCAGCTTAGGAAAGGGTAAAGGGGGCTGGCTAAATCAGCCCCAGCATTTT CASSLGKGKGGWLNQPQHF
NA TRBJ1-5 TRBD1 TRBV28 TGTGCCAGCAGCCTCCGGGACAGGGAACGATGGAGCAATCAGCCCCAGCATTTT CASSLRDRERWSNQPQHF
NA TRBJ2-5 NA TRBV5-4 TGTGCCAGCAGCTCCAAACTGAGGGTGGGAGAGACCCAGTACTTC CASSSKLRVGETQYF
NA TRBJ1-2 TRBD1 TRBV19 TGTGCCAGTAGTCCTCGACAGGGGGCCTCCGATAACTATGGCTACACCTTC CASSPRQGASDNYGYTF
NA TRBJ1-1 NA TRBV6-5 TGTGCCAGCAGTTCCGCGATGAACACTGAAGCTTTCTTT CASSSAMNTEAFF
NA TRBJ1-5 TRBD1 TRBV28 TGTGCCAGCAGCCTGGACAGGGTCCAGCCCCAGCATTTT CASSLDRVQPQHF
NA TRBJ1-5 TRBD1 TRBV9 TGTGCCAGCAGCGCCCAATCTTGCGGACAGGCGGGGTATAATCAGCCCCAGCATTTT CASSAQSCGQAGYNQPQHF
once TRBJ1-1 NA TRBV6-6 TGTGCCAGCAGGGGAGGGATGGAGGCTTTCTTT CASRGGMEAFF
NA TRBJ1-3 TRBD1 TRBV10-3 TGTGCCATCAGTGCCCAGGGGGCGTTCGGAAACACCATATATTTT CAISAQGAFGNTIYF
NA TRBJ1-3 TRBD1 TRBV5-4 TGTGCCAGCAGTCCAAAACCGGGACAGACTGGAAACACCATATATTTT CASSPKPGQTGNTIYF
NA TRBJ2-3 TRBD2 TRBV28 TGTGCCAGCACCCAAGTGGGACTAGCGGGAGTCACGCAGTATTTT CASTQVGLAGVTQYF
few TRBJ2-7 NA TRBV6-5 TGTGCCAGCGGAGAACAGGACTCCTACGAGCAGTACTTC CASGEQDSYEQYF
NA TRBJ2-5 TRBD1 TRBV7-8 TGTGCCAGCAGCTTAGTAAGGGACAGGGGAGGGTCCCAGTACTTC CASSLVRDRGGSQYF
NA TRBJ1-2 NA TRBV23-1 TGCGCCAGCAGTCACGGATTACAGGCATTAGCTAACTATGGCTACACCTTC CASSHGLQALANYGYTF